The T cell receptor beta chain under discussion was sequenced for a study of T-cell memory formation after mild COVID-19. Study-level information: In these data, TCR clusters were largely donor specific. Study observations and caveats: Clones that contracted clustered mainly in CM and EM if CD4+ and in EMRA if CD8+. Nothing confirmed that second-wave clones peaking on day 37 were specific for SARS-CoV-2.

The CDR3 has 12 residues. V was clipped by 2 bases and J by 4 bases, with 5 bases between them. UMIs and sample barcodes were carried by the TCR alpha and TCR beta cDNA libraries that 5'RACE produced using constant-segment primers. TCRdb passed the 5' RACE reads through MiXCR, listing each CDR3 protein once. In the table there are hundreds of thousands of distinct CDR3 sequences, around a sixth of which are singletons. This clonotype occurred many times. The antigen is not known. The receptor was derived from an adult woman who had mild COVID-19 (a few samples of this study predate the infection). Cell type and time point are not known. The rearrangement joins TRBV12-3 or TRBV12-4 to TRBJ2-5; D perhaps matches TRBD1 (5 bases). The sample was PBMCs or a T cell subset sorted from them (not recorded which). The CDR3 spells CASSLQGETQYF. The CDR3 region has the DNA TGTGCCAGCAGTTTACAGGGAGAGACCCAGTACTTC.